Listed below are T cell receptor beta chains from one sample, sequenced in a study of vaccination effects on CD4 cells after COVID-19. Using immunoSEQ multiplex PCR, the repertoire was profiled, and TCRdb retains in-frame clones only, with some absent. The sample consists of 15,000 to 20,000 clones, about 70% of them appearing once. These receptors' antigens are unknown. The source material was CD4+ T cells from PBMCs cultured with SARS-CoV-2 spike peptides, sampled before COVID-19 vaccination. All receptors derive from a human donor who had a prior SARS-CoV-2 infection. Each CDR3 is given with its conserved first and last residue. The D gene is left open where the match is weak. Clone size is stated in some rows and not others, as once, few, many or a class when expanded.

TRBV5-6	-	TRBJ2-5	-	14	CASSPWDTLVTQYF	TGTGCCAGCAGCCCGTGGGACACCTTGGTGACCCAGTACTTC
TRBV20-1	once	TRBJ2-1	TRBD2	16	CSASLTGRGGPNEQFF	TGCAGTGCTAGTCTAACGGGGCGGGGGGGCCCCAATGAGCAGTTCTTC
TRBV7-8	-	TRBJ2-7	-	14	CASSTRTETYEQYF	TGTGCCAGCAGCACCAGGACGGAAACCTACGAGCAGTACTTC
TRBV19	-	TRBJ1-1	-	15	CASRIQGSRYTEAFF	TGTGCCAGTAGGATACAGGGAAGCCGTTACACTGAAGCTTTCTTT
TRBV30	-	TRBJ1-1	-	13	CAWRGITDTEAFF	TGTGCCTGGAGGGGTATCACAGACACTGAAGCTTTCTTT
TRBV28	-	TRBJ2-1	-	15	CASSLGHSSYNEQFF	TGTGCCAGCAGTTTAGGACATAGCTCCTACAATGAGCAGTTCTTC
TRBV18	-	TRBJ2-7	-	15	CASSATTTVPYEQYF	TGTGCCAGCTCAGCTACGACGACAGTTCCCTACGAGCAGTACTTC
TRBV7-9	-	TRBJ1-6	-	13	CASSLAGNSPLHF	TGTGCCAGCAGCTTAGCGGGTAATTCACCCCTCCACTTT
TRBV6-2/TRBV6-3	-	TRBJ2-5	-	16	CASSYAGPRIQETQYF	TGTGCCAGCAGTTACGCGGGCCCTAGGATCCAAGAGACCCAGTACTTC
TRBV18	few	TRBJ2-3	-	13	CASSPDYSDTQYF	TGTGCCAGCTCACCGGACTACTCAGATACGCAGTATTTT
TRBV4-1	-	TRBJ2-7	TRBD1	14	CASSQLRTGFEQYF	TGCGCCAGCAGCCAACTGAGGACAGGGTTTGAGCAGTACTTC
TRBV29-1	-	TRBJ1-1	-	13	CSVQIQGNTEAFF	TGCAGCGTTCAAATACAGGGCAACACTGAAGCTTTCTTT
TRBV6-6	-	TRBJ2-1	-	13	CASSPWARNEQFF	TGTGCCAGCAGCCCTTGGGCTCGAAATGAGCAGTTCTTC
TRBV5-8	once	TRBJ1-2	-	14	CASSPGHRNYGYTF	TGTGCCAGCAGCCCGGGACACCGGAACTATGGCTACACCTTC
TRBV5-5	-	TRBJ2-1	-	14	CASSLETWSVPQFF	TGTGCCAGCAGCTTGGAAACGTGGTCAGTGCCGCAGTTCTTC
TRBV6-5	-	TRBJ1-6	-	15	CASSRETAYNSPLHF	TGTGCCAGCAGCCGTGAGACAGCCTATAATTCACCCCTCCACTTT
TRBV7-2	-	TRBJ2-5	-	14	CASSLVAAQETQYF	TGTGCCAGCAGCTTAGTAGCGGCGCAAGAGACCCAGTACTTC
TRBV15	-	TRBJ2-5	-	14	CATSRAAGLETQYF	TGTGCCACCAGCAGAGCTGCGGGCCTAGAGACCCAGTACTTC
TRBV2	-	TRBJ2-5	TRBD2	14	CATGTSGAEETQYF	TGTGCCACCGGGACTAGCGGGGCAGAAGAGACCCAGTACTTC
TRBV5-1	-	TRBJ2-3	-	16	CASSYLGRGVADTQYF	TGCGCCAGCAGCTACCTAGGAAGGGGAGTCGCAGATACGCAGTATTTT
TRBV7-9	-	TRBJ2-3	-	18	CASSLWYGTEYPGGAQYF	TGTGCCAGCAGCTTATGGTATGGGACAGAGTACCCGGGGGGTGCGCAGTATTTT
TRBV7-2	once	TRBJ1-5	TRBD1	15	CASSARTGFDQPQHF	TGTGCCAGCAGCGCCCGGACAGGGTTCGATCAGCCCCAGCATTTT
TRBV6-2/TRBV6-3	-	TRBJ2-2	-	14	CASSYQRRTGELFF	TGTGCCAGCAGTTACCAACGTCGGACCGGGGAGCTGTTTTTT
TRBV5-4	-	TRBJ2-7	TRBD1	15	CASSSRTGKAYEQYF	TGTGCCAGCAGCTCACGGACAGGGAAGGCCTACGAGCAGTACTTC
TRBV9	-	TRBJ2-5	-	8	CASSVQYF	TGTGCCAGCAGCGTACAGTACTTC
TRBV25-1	few	TRBJ1-2	TRBD1	14	CASSRGQADYGYTF	TGTGCCAGCAGCAGGGGACAGGCCGACTATGGCTACACCTTC